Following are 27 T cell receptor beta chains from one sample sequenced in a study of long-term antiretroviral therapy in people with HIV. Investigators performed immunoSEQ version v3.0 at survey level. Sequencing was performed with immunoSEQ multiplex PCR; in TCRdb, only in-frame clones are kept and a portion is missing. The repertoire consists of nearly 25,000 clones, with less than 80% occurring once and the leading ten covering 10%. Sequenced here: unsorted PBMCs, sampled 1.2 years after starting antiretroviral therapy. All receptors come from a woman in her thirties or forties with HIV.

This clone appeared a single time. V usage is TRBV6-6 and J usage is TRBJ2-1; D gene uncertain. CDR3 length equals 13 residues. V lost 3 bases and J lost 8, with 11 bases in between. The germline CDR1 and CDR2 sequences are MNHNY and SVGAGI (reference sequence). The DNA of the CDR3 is TGTGCCAGCAGTTATCTTAAGGGCTATGAGCAGTTCTTC. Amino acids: CASSYLKGYEQFF.

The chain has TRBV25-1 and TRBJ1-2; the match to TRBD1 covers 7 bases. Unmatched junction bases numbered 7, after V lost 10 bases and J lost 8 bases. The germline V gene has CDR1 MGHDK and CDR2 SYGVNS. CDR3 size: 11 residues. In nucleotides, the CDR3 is TGTGCCAAGCCGCCGGGACAGGGCTACACCTTC. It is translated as CAKPPGQGYTF.

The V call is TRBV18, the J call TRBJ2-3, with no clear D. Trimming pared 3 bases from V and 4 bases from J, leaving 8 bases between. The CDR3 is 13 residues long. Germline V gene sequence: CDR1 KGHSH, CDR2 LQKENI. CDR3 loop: CASSPTVADTQYF. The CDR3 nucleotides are TGTGCCAGCTCACCTACAGTTGCAGATACGCAGTATTTT. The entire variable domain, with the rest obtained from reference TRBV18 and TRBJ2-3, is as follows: NAGVMQNPRHLVRRRGQEARLRCSPMKGHSHVYWYRQLPEEGLKFMVYLQKENIIDESGMPKERFSAEFPKEGPSILRIQQVVRGDSAAYFCASSPTVADTQYFGPGTRLTVL.

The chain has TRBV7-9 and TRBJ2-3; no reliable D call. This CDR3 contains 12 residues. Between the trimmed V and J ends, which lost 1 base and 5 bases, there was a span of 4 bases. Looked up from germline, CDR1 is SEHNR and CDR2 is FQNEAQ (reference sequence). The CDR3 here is CASSLEVDTQYF. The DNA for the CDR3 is TGTGCCAGCAGCTTAGAGGTAGATACGCAGTATTTT.

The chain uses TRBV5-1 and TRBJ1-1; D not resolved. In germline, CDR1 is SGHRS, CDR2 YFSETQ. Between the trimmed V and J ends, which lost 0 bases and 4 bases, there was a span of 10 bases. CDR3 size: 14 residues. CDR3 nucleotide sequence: TGCGCCAGCAGCTTGGTAGGGCCGTCCACTGAAGCTTTCTTT. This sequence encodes CASSLVGPSTEAFF.

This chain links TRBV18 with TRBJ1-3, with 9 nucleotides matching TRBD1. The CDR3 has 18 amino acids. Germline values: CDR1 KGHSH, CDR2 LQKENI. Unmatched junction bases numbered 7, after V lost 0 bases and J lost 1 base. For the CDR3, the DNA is TGTGCCAGCTCACCACCGGGACAGGGAACGGGATCTGGAAACACCATATATTTT. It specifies CASSPPGQGTGSGNTIYF.

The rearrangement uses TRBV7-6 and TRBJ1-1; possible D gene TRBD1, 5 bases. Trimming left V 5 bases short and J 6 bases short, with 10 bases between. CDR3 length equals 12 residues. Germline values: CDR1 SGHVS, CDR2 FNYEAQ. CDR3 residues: CASSPGGPEAFF. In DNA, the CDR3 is TGTGCCAGCAGCCCCGGGGGACCTGAAGCTTTCTTT. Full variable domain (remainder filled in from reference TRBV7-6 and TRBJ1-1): GAGVSQSPRYKVTKRGQDVALRCDPISGHVSLYWYRQALGQGPEFLTYFNYEAQQDKSGLPNDRFSAERPEGSISTLTIQRTEQRDSAMYRCASSPGGPEAFFGQGTRLTVV.

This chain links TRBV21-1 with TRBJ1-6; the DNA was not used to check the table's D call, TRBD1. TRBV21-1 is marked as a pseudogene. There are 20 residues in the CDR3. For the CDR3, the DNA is TGTGCCAGCAGCCCCCTGGGGGACAGGGGGCCTCGCTCCTATAATTCACCCCTCCACTTT. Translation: CASSPLGDRGPRSYNSPLHF.

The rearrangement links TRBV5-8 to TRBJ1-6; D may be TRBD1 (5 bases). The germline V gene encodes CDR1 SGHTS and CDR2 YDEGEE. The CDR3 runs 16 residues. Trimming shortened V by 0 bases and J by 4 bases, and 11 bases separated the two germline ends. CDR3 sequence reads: CASSLGGAWYNSPLHF. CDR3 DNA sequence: TGTGCCAGCAGCTTGGGTGGGGCATGGTATAATTCACCCCTCCACTTT.

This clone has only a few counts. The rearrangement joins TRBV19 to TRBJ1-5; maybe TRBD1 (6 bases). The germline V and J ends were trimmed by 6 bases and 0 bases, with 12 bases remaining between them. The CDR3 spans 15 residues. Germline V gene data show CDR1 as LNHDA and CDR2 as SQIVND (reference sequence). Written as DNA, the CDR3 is TGTGCCAGTAGCGAGACAGGATATAGCAATCAGCCCCAGCATTTT. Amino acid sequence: CASSETGYSNQPQHF.

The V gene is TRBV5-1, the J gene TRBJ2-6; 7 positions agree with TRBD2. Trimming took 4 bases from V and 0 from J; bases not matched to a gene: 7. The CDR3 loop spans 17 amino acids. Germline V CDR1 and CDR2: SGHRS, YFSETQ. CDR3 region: CASSPMTGGSGANVLTF. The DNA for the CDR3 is TGCGCCAGCAGCCCCATGACGGGAGGCTCTGGGGCCAACGTCCTGACTTTC. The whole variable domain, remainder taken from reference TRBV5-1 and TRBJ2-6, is KAGVTQTPRYLIKTRGQQVTLSCSPISGHRSVSWYQQTPGQGLQFLFEYFSETQRNKGNFPGRFSGRQFSNSRSEMNVSTLELGDSALYLCASSPMTGGSGANVLTFGAGSRLTVL.

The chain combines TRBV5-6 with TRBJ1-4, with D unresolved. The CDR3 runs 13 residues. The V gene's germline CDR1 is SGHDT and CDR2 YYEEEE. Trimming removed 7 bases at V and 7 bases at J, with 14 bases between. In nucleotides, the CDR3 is TGTGCCAGCTCCCTTAGGGAGAGTGAAAAACTGTTTTTT. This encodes CASSLRESEKLFF. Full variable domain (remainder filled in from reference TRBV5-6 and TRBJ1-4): DAGVTQSPTHLIKTRGQQVTLRCSPKSGHDTVSWYQQALGQGPQFIFQYYEEEERQRGNFPDRFSGHQFPNYSSELNVNALLLGDSALYLCASSLRESEKLFFGSGTQLSVL.

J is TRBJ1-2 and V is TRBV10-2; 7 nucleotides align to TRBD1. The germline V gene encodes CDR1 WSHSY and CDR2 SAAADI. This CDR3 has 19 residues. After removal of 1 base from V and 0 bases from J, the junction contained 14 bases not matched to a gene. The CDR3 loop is CASSEYGTELSLANYGYTF. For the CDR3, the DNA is TGCGCCAGCAGTGAGTACGGGACAGAACTTTCGTTAGCTAACTATGGCTACACCTTC.

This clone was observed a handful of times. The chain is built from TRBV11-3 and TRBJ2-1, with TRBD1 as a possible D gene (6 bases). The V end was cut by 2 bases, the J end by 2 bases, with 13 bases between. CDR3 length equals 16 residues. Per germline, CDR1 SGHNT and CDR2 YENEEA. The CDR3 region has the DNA TGTGCCAGCAGCTTACGGACAGTAACGACCTACAATGAGCAGTTCTTC. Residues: CASSLRTVTTYNEQFF.

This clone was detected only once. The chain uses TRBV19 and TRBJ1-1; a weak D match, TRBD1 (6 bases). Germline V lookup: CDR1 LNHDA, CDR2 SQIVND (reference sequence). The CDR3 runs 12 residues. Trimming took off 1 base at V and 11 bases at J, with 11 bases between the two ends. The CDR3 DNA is TGTGCCAGTAGTATAGCTACAGGGAGCGCTTTCTTT. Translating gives CASSIATGSAFF.

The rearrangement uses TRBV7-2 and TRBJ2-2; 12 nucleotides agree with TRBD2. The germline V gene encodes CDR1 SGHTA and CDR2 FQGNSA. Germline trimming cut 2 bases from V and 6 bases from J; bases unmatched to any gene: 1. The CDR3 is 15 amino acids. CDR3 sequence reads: CASSLLAGGPGELFF. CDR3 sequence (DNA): TGTGCCAGCAGCTTACTAGCGGGGGGGCCCGGGGAGCTGTTTTTT.

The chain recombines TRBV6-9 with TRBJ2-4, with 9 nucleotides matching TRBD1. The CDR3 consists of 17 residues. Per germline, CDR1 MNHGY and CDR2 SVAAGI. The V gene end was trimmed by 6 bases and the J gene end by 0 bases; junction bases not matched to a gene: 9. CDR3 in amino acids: CASRQGAGVLAKNIQYF. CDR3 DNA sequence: TGTGCCAGCAGACAGGGGGCAGGAGTGCTAGCCAAAAACATTCAGTACTTC.

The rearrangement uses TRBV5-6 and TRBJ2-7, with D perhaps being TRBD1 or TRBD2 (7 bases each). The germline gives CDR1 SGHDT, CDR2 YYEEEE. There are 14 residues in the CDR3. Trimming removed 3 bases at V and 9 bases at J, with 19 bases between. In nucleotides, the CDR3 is TGTGCCAGCAGCTCGACAGGGAGGGAAACGGGGCAGTACTTC. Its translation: CASSSTGRETGQYF.

DNA of the CDR3: TGCGCCAGCAGCCAAGATATGGACTCTGACTCTGGAAACACCATATATTTT. As protein: CASSQDMDSDSGNTIYF. This chain links TRBV4-3 with TRBJ1-3; D gene unclear. From germline, CDR1 is LGHNA and CDR2 YSLEER. V lost 0 bases to trimming and J lost 0 bases, with 12 bases between them. The CDR3 totals 17 residues.

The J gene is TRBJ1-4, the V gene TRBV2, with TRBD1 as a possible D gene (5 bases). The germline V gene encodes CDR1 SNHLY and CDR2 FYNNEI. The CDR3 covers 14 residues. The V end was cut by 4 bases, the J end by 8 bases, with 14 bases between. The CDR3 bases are TGTGCCAGCAGTGGTAGGGTCGGGGGGGAAAAACTGTTTTTT. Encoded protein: CASSGRVGGEKLFF. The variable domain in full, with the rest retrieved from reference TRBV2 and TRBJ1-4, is EPEVTQTPSHQVTQMGQEVILRCVPISNHLYFYWYRQILGQKVEFLVSFYNNEISEKSEIFDDQFSVERPDGSNFTLKIRSTKLEDSAMYFCASSGRVGGEKLFFGSGTQLSVL.

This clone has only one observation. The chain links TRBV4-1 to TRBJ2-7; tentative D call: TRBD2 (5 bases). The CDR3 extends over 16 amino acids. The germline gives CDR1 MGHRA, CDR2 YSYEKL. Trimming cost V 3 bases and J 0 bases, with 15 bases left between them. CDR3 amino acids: CASSQSKLAPSYEQYF. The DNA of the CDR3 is TGCGCCAGCAGCCAGTCAAAATTAGCGCCCTCCTACGAGCAGTACTTC.

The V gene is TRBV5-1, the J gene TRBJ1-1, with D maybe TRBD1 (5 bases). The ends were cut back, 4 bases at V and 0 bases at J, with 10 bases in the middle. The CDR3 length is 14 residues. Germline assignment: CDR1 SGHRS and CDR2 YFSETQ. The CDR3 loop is CASSPGGLNTEAFF. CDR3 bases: TGCGCCAGCAGCCCGGGGGGGTTGAACACTGAAGCTTTCTTT. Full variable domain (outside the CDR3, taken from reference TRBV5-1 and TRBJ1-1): KAGVTQTPRYLIKTRGQQVTLSCSPISGHRSVSWYQQTPGQGLQFLFEYFSETQRNKGNFPGRFSGRQFSNSRSEMNVSTLELGDSALYLCASSPGGLNTEAFFGQGTRLTVV.

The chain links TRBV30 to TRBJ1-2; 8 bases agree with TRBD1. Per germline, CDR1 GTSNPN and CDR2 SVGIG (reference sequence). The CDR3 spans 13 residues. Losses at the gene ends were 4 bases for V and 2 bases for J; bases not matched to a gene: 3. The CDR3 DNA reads TGTGCCTGGAATAGACAGGGGAACTATGGCTACACCTTC. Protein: CAWNRQGNYGYTF.

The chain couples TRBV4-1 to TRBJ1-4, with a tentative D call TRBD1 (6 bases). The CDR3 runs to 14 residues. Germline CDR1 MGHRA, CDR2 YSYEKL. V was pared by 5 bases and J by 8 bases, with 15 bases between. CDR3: CASSAQGRDEKLFF. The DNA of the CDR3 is TGCGCCAGCAGCGCACAGGGTCGAGACGAAAAACTGTTTTTT.

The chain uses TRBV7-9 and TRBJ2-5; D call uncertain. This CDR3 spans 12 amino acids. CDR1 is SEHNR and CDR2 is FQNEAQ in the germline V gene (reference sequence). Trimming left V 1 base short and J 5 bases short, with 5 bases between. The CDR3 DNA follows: TGTGCCAGCAGCTTAGAGTCGGAGACCCAGTACTTC. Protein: CASSLESETQYF.

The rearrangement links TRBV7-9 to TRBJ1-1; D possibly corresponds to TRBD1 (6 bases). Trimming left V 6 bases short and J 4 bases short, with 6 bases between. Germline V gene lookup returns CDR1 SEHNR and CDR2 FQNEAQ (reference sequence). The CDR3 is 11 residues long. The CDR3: CASRQGTEAFF. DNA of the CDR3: TGTGCCAGCAGACAGGGCACTGAAGCTTTCTTT.

DNA for the CDR3: TGTGCCAGCAGTTCGACCCGCGCCTACGAGCAGTACTTC. Protein product: CASSSTRAYEQYF. This rearrangement joins TRBV28 to TRBJ2-7; D is unclear. With 4 bases removed from V and 2 bases from J, the gap between germline ends came to 9 bases. The CDR3 extends over 13 amino acids. Germline-derived CDR1 and CDR2 are MDHEN and SYDVKM.